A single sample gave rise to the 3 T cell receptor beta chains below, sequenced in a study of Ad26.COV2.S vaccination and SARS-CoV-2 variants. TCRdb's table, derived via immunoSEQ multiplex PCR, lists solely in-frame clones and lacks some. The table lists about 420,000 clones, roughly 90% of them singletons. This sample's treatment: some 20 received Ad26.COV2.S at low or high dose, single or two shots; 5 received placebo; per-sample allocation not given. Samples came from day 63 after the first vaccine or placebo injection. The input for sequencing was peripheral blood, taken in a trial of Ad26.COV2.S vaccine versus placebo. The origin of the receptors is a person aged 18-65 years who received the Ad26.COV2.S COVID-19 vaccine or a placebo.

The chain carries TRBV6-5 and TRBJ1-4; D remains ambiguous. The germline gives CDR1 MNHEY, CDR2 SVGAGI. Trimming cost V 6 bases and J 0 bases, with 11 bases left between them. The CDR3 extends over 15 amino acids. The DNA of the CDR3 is TGTGCCAGCAGCACAGTCTCATCAACTAATGAAAAACTGTTTTTT. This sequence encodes CASSTVSSTNEKLFF.

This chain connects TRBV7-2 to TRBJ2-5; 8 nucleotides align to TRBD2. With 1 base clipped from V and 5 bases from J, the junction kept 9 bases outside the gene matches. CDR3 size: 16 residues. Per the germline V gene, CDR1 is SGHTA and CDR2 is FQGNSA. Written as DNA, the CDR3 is TGTGCCAGCAGCTTAGGCCGGGAGGGGGTTCGGGAGACCCAGTACTTC. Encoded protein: CASSLGREGVRETQYF.

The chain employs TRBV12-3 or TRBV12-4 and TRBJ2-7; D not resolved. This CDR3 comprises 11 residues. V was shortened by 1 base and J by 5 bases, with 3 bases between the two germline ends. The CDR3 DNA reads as TGTGCCAGCAGTTTAGAGGACGAGCAGTACTTC. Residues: CASSLEDEQYF.